This T cell receptor (beta chain) was profiled in a study of T cells in Graves' hyperthyroidism and ophthalmopathy. Findings and caveats of the study: Median prediction lead before ophthalmopathy onset was around 7 months with the model. Peripheral blood also featured most of the thyroid clonotypes expanded above 0.001.

Germline CDR1 MNHEY, CDR2 SMNVEV (reference sequence). The CDR3 is 14 amino acids. The germline V and J ends were trimmed by 2 bases and 4 bases, with 11 bases remaining between them. This clonotype was seen a few times. What it recognizes is unknown. Among the patients, aged 18 to 65, hyperthyroidism was newly diagnosed and had lasted under 2 months. RNA transcripts provided the source from which TCR beta CDR3 regions were amplified. During a first-round RT-PCR of the TCR CDR3, the HTBI primer set was used. TCRdb ran MiXCR on the multiplex PCR reads and lists one entry per CDR3 protein. Among 500,000 to 600,000 distinct CDR3 sequences, about 43% were seen once, and the ten largest hold around 7.7%.

What was sequenced was peripheral blood or thyroid tissue (not recorded which). The chain combines TRBV27 with TRBJ2-5; the D is unclear. This TCR was recovered from a woman under 30 with Graves' hyperthyroidism. DNA of the CDR3: TGTGCCAGCAGTTTAGAGAACTCCCTAGAGACCCAGTACTTC. This codes for CASSLENSLETQYF.